The source of this TCR beta chain is a study of T-cell memory formation after mild COVID-19. About the research overall: Clusters of TCRs were largely donor specific. The study's findings and limits: That cross-reactive memory joined was suggested by some responding clones appearing in pre-infection memory. Clones contracting day 15 to 85 were balanced CD4/CD8; later expanders leaned CD4+.

cDNA libraries for TCR alpha and TCR beta, carrying sample barcodes and UMIs, came from 5'RACE with constant-segment primers. TCRdb recomputed calls from the 5' RACE reads with MiXCR, one row per CDR3 protein. The repertoire holds just under 550,000 distinct CDR3 sequences, with roughly 22% as singletons. This clonotype was counted ten times or more. Its antigen is still unknown. The CDR3 consists of 11 residues. Trimming removed 6 bases at V and 5 bases at J, with 7 bases between. CDR1 and CDR2 (germline): LGHDT, YNNKEL (reference sequence). The chain couples TRBV3-1 to TRBJ2-5; D unresolved. The receptor comes from an adult woman who had mild COVID-19 (a few samples of this study predate the infection). Cell type and time point are not known. The sample consisted of PBMCs or a T cell subset sorted from them (not recorded which). CDR3 in amino acids: CASSHSETQYF. Written as DNA, the CDR3 is TGTGCCAGCAGTCATTCTGAGACCCAGTACTTC.